Sequencing of this T cell receptor beta chain was carried out in a study of regulatory T cells in long-lasting Graves disease. This CDR3 region has 16 residues. Trimming stripped 5 bases from V and 2 bases from J, with 16 bases between. Germline CDR1 is SGHAT and CDR2 is FQNNGV. In its sample, this clonotype was seen a few times. Possible read error: a much larger clone is one base away. The TCR beta library used iRepertoire HTBI primers with Arm-PCR amplification of CDR3. A single record per CDR3 protein comes from TCRdb applying MiXCR to the multiplex PCR reads. The sample yields some 450,000 distinct CDR3 sequences, over 15% seen once. Regarding time point: newly diagnosed GD, antithyroid drugs for less than 3 months. RNA extracted from PBMCs served as the sequencing template. In addition, the sample was reused for a study of T cells in Graves' hyperthyroidism and ophthalmopathy.

The sequences come from peripheral blood mononuclear cells (PBMCs), collected at new diagnosis, from a patient treated with antithyroid drugs. This receptor was taken from a woman aged 25 to 39 with Graves disease. The chain has TRBV11-2 and TRBJ2-1; TRBD1 might be the D (5 bases). This CDR3 reads CASSDRMTDPYNEQFF. The CDR3 coding sequence is TGTGCCAGCAGCGATCGTATGACAGACCCCTACAATGAGCAGTTCTTC.